This T cell receptor beta chain was recorded in a study of blood T cell repertoires in COVID-19. CDR1 is KGHSH and CDR2 is LQKENI in the germline V gene. V shed 3 bases and J 2 bases; nucleotides not matched to a gene: 4. This CDR3 contains 16 residues. Original data processing: Estimated nucleated cell counts came from reference gene primer amplification. Only in-frame clones appear in the TCRdb table, and some are missing; sequencing was by immunoSEQ multiplex PCR. V and J calls plus clone size are reproduced from that table; the DNA served to infer D and trimming. This sample has roughly 170,000 clones; about 85% occur once, and the top ten carry roughly 5%.

This TCR was sampled from a woman aged 40-49 years with acute COVID-19. Sequencing input: PBMCs or T cells enriched from blood (not recorded which). The chain joins TRBV18 to TRBJ1-3; 10 bases are shared with TRBD1. CDR3 amino acids: CASSPLGTGAGNTIYF. The CDR3 bases are TGTGCCAGCTCACCGCTCGGGACAGGGGCTGGAAACACCATATATTTT. Full variable domain (remainder filled in from reference TRBV18 and TRBJ1-3): NAGVMQNPRHLVRRRGQEARLRCSPMKGHSHVYWYRQLPEEGLKFMVYLQKENIIDESGMPKERFSAEFPKEGPSILRIQQVVRGDSAAYFCASSPLGTGAGNTIYFGEGSWLTVV.